These T cell receptor beta chains were read from a single sample in a study of blood T cell repertoires in COVID-19. Clones were sequenced by immunoSEQ multiplex PCR, and TCRdb holds only the in-frame ones, with some missing. The sample lists 250,000 to 300,000 clones; around 90% were seen once. The specimen sequenced was peripheral blood. These receptors were collected from a man aged 45-60 years with acute or convalescent COVID-19. Both conserved end residues are part of each CDR3. D genes are given only for firm matches. Some rows have no size entry. The others give once, few or many, or a class for an expanded clone.

TRBJ1-1 | . | 13 | . | TRBV2 | CASSVGGNTEAFF | TGTGCCAGCAGTGTAGGCGGGAACACTGAAGCTTTCTTT
TRBJ1-2 | . | 12 | TRBD1 | TRBV10-2 | CASSPDREGYTF | TGCGCCAGCAGCCCCGACAGGGAAGGCTACACCTTC
TRBJ2-7 | . | 15 | TRBD1 | TRBV15 | CATSRGRTGGDEQYF | TGTGCCACCAGCAGAGGCCGGACAGGGGGCGACGAGCAGTACTTC
TRBJ1-1 | once | 14 | . | TRBV10-3 | CAIRETRENTEAFF | TGTGCCATCAGGGAGACCAGGGAGAACACTGAAGCTTTCTTT
TRBJ1-2 | . | 12 | . | TRBV11-2 | CASSFDRYGYTF | TGTGCCAGCAGCTTCGACAGATATGGCTACACCTTC
TRBJ1-1 | . | 15 | TRBD1 | TRBV6-5 | CASSYDGTAGKEAFF | TGTGCCAGCAGTTACGACGGGACAGCCGGCAAGGAAGCTTTCTTT
TRBJ1-1 | once | 13 | . | TRBV7-9 | CASSFGTHVEAFF | TGTGCCAGCAGCTTTGGGACACACGTAGAAGCTTTCTTT
TRBJ2-5 | . | 15 | TRBD2 | TRBV4-1 | CASSQDKQRGRTQYF | TGCGCCAGCAGCCAAGATAAGCAGCGGGGAAGGACCCAGTACTTC
TRBJ1-2 | . | 15 | . | TRBV3-1/TRBV3-2 | CASSQDSQGGYGYTF | TGTGCCAGCAGCCAAGATTCCCAGGGAGGCTATGGCTACACCTTC
TRBJ2-5 | . | 16 | TRBD2 | TRBV5-4 | CASSGIGAGGQETQYF | TGTGCCAGCAGCGGTATTGGGGCGGGGGGTCAAGAGACCCAGTACTTC
TRBJ1-2 | once | 18 | . | TRBV27 | CASSFPLYPTGSNYGYTF | TGTGCCAGCAGTTTTCCCCTATATCCGACAGGTTCTAACTATGGCTACACCTTC
TRBJ1-2 | . | 15 | . | TRBV9 | CASSAGRIFNYGYTF | TGTGCCAGCAGCGCCGGCAGGATTTTTAACTATGGCTACACCTTC
TRBJ1-2 | . | 15 | . | TRBV13 | CASSLGGTPNYGYTF | TGTGCCAGCAGCTTAGGGGGGACACCTAACTATGGCTACACCTTC
TRBJ2-7 | . | 14 | TRBD2 | TRBV11-2 | CASSGSSGSYEQYF | TGTGCCAGCAGTGGGTCTAGCGGGTCTTACGAGCAGTACTTC
TRBJ2-7 | . | 16 | TRBD2 | TRBV27 | CASSFSSGAFSYEQYF | TGTGCCAGCAGTTTCTCCAGCGGGGCTTTCTCCTACGAGCAGTACTTC
TRBJ2-1 | . | 14 | . | TRBV11-2 | CASSSTASYNEQFF | TGTGCCAGCAGCTCGACAGCCTCTTACAATGAGCAGTTCTTC
TRBJ2-2 | once | 16 | . | TRBV18 | CASSPKQVENTGELFF | TGTGCCAGCTCACCAAAACAGGTGGAAAACACCGGGGAGCTGTTTTTT
TRBJ1-1 | once | 14 | . | TRBV7-2 | CASSPSRSPTEAFF | TGTGCCAGCAGCCCCTCCCGGTCACCCACTGAAGCTTTCTTT
TRBJ2-2 | . | 14 | . | TRBV30 | CAWSELGNTGELFF | TGTGCCTGGAGTGAACTAGGAAACACCGGGGAGCTGTTTTTT
TRBJ1-1 | . | 12 | . | TRBV13 | CASSTRGTEAFF | TGTGCCAGCAGCACGCGGGGCACTGAAGCTTTCTTT
TRBJ1-2 | . | 17 | . | TRBV21-1 | CASSSHPGTGDTYGYTF | TGTGCCAGCAGCTCACACCCCGGGACAGGGGACACCTATGGCTACACCTTC
TRBJ1-3 | . | 15 | . | TRBV30 | CASQRDIGSGNTIYF | TGTGCCTCTCAAAGGGACATTGGCTCTGGAAACACCATATATTTT
TRBJ1-5 | . | 16 | TRBD1 | TRBV4-1 | CASSLYRDRGNQPQHF | TGCGCCAGCAGCCTATACCGGGACAGGGGAAATCAGCCCCAGCATTTT
TRBJ1-1 | once | 13 | . | TRBV7-3 | CASSGQGRTEAFF | TGTGCCAGCAGCGGCCAGGGGAGAACTGAAGCTTTCTTT
TRBJ2-1 | few | 12 | TRBD1 | TRBV29-1 | CSVQTGAGEQFF | TGCAGCGTCCAAACAGGGGCAGGCGAGCAGTTCTTC
TRBJ1-1 | . | 16 | . | TRBV13 | CASSRSPSTRDTEAFF | TGTGCCAGCAGCCGTAGCCCCAGCACGAGGGACACTGAAGCTTTCTTT
TRBJ1-1 | . | 13 | . | TRBV3-1/TRBV3-2 | CASSQYLNTEAFF | TGTGCCAGCAGCCAATATTTGAACACTGAAGCTTTCTTT
TRBJ1-3 | . | 14 | . | TRBV5-1 | CASSLGGNGNTIYF | TGCGCCAGCAGCTTGGGAGGGAATGGAAACACCATATATTTT
TRBJ2-7 | . | 18 | TRBD1 | TRBV12-5 | CASGLVLPPGQGIDEQYF | TGTGCTAGTGGTTTGGTCCTGCCCCCGGGACAGGGAATCGACGAGCAGTACTTC
TRBJ1-5 | . | 15 | . | TRBV19 | CASSISGGANQPQHF | TGTGCCAGTAGTATATCGGGAGGGGCCAATCAGCCCCAGCATTTT
TRBJ1-2 | . | 14 | . | TRBV30 | CAWSVNVMSGGYTF | TGTGCCTGGAGTGTAAATGTGATGTCAGGCGGCTACACCTTC
TRBJ2-3 | . | 15 | . | TRBV10-2 | CASKEGAVSTDTQYF | TGCGCCAGCAAAGAAGGGGCTGTTAGCACAGATACGCAGTATTTT
TRBJ2-3 | . | 17 | . | TRBV5-4 | CASSLMVGQASTDTQYF | TGTGCCAGCAGCCTAATGGTGGGGCAGGCGAGCACAGATACGCAGTATTTT
TRBJ1-3 | . | 15 | TRBD1 | TRBV3-1/TRBV3-2 | CASSDRGNAGNTIYF | TGTGCCAGCAGCGACAGGGGAAACGCTGGAAACACCATATATTTT
TRBJ1-5 | few | 15 | . | TRBV18 | CASSPDSPGGSPQHF | TGTGCCAGCTCACCAGATTCCCCTGGCGGTTCGCCCCAGCATTTT
TRBJ1-1 | once | 15 | TRBD1 | TRBV15 | CATSRDKNRGAEAFF | TGTGCCACCAGCAGAGATAAAAACAGGGGTGCTGAAGCTTTCTTT
TRBJ1-3 | . | 13 | . | TRBV7-6 | CASSPGQGNTIYF | TGTGCCAGCAGCCCCGGACAGGGAAACACCATATATTTT
TRBJ1-1 | . | 15 | TRBD1 | TRBV6-5 | CASSPRTGGGTEAFF | TGTGCCAGCAGTCCAAGGACAGGGGGGGGCACTGAAGCTTTCTTT
TRBJ1-3 | . | 15 | . | TRBV9 | CASSVGGSSGNTIYF | TGTGCCAGCAGCGTAGGAGGCAGCTCTGGAAACACCATATATTTT
TRBJ2-7 | . | 16 | TRBD2 | TRBV11-3 | CASSPGGGAGDHEQYF | TGTGCCAGCAGCCCCGGCGGGGGAGCGGGGGACCACGAGCAGTACTTC